This T cell receptor (beta chain) was found in a study of beta chain features in type 1 diabetes. The study's findings and limits: Patients showed naive, central memory and Treg TCRB repertoires that appeared more similar than those of healthy donors.

Germline-derived CDR1 and CDR2 are SQVTM and ANQGSEA. V shed 3 bases and J 4 bases; nucleotides not matched to a gene: 1. The CDR3 is 12 residues long. This clone was observed many times. Its specificity is unknown. The whole isolated RNA underwent reverse transcription, so sequencing captured expressed TCRB transcripts. Profiling relied on immunoSEQ multiplex PCR, and the TCRdb table lists in-frame clones only, not all of them. This table has about 140,000 clones, less than 10% appearing once. This sequence was found in a woman aged 40 to 49 in good health. This rearrangement joins TRBV29-1 to TRBJ1-2; 8 bases fit TRBD1. The sequencing sample was made of central memory CD4+ T cells from blood. CDR3 coding DNA: TGCAGCGTTGAGGACAGGGTCTATGGCTACACCTTC. It specifies CSVEDRVYGYTF.